This TCR beta chain is drawn from a study of vaccination and CD4 T cells after COVID-19. In regard to this clonotype: Its specificity is unknown.

V gave up 11 bases and J gave up 4 bases, with 15 bases separating them. Germline CDR1 SEHNR, CDR2 FQNEAQ (reference sequence). This CDR3 is built from 13 residues. At the Johns Hopkins FTIC core, DNA taken from cultured CD4+ T cells was sequenced by way of the Oncomine TCR Beta short-read assay. TCRdb recomputed calls from the PCR reads with MiXCR, one row per CDR3 protein. The repertoire holds some 5,800 distinct CDR3 sequences, with around 25% as singletons. Treatment here: roughly 10-day PBMC culture with coronavirus spike peptide pools or control peptides (ViraFEST assay). Ahead of the COVID-19 pandemic (2011-2018), the CD4+ T cells of the unexposed donor were collected. PBMCs, plated at a few million per well, were grown in the presence of roughly 9.2 IU/ml IL-2 and about 10 ug/ml peptide pools.

Source material: CD4+ T cells from blood, cultured in vitro. The V gene is TRBV7-9, the J gene TRBJ1-3, with no clear D. This TCR came from a human donor in good health. For the CDR3, the DNA is TGTGCCGGTGTGGGCGGAGTAGGAAACACCATATATTTT. Its protein product is CAGVGGVGNTIYF.